This T cell receptor beta chain was captured by sequencing in a study of OX40 agonist ivuxolimab in advanced cancers. Study background: Dose-escalation patients' cancers were hepatocellular carcinoma, melanoma, renal cell or head and neck cancer. Age averaged around 59 years (range about 20 to 80), and roughly 80% were male.

The germline V gene encodes CDR1 SGHVS and CDR2 FQNEAQ. The CDR3 extends over 16 amino acids. V was cut by 5 bases and J by 0 bases, with 15 bases left in between. Method: immunoSEQ multiplex PCR; TCRdb's copy keeps in-frame clones and lacks some. Here the sample spans 70,000 to 90,000 clones, over 70% being singletons. With baseline, cycle 4 day 1, and cycle 7 day 1 as timepoints, blood was sampled. The sequence came from an adult with an advanced solid tumor such as melanoma, head and neck, liver or kidney cancer. This chain joins TRBV7-8 and TRBJ2-3; D is possibly TRBD1 (6 bases). This material consisted of CD4+ or CD8+ T cells sorted from blood, taken in a trial of the OX40 agonist ivuxolimab. In DNA, the CDR3 is TGTGCCAGCAGCCTCCGACAGGAGTCTAGCACAGATACGCAGTATTTT. Translated, it gives CASSLRQESSTDTQYF.